This T cell receptor (beta chain) was identified in a study of T cells in Graves' hyperthyroidism and ophthalmopathy. The CDR3 has 14 amino acids. Germline lookup yields CDR1 MNHEY and CDR2 SVGEGT. V was pared by 4 bases and J by 4 bases, with 13 bases between. Amplification of TCR beta CDR3 regions was performed using RNA transcripts as template. HTBI primers were employed in a first-round RT-PCR of the TCR CDR3. TCRdb re-called the multiplex PCR reads with MiXCR, one entry per CDR3 protein. The table records around 700,000 distinct CDR3 sequences, around a sixth of them present only once. The TCR sequence derives from a woman aged 45-60 years with Graves' hyperthyroidism that later progressed to Graves' ophthalmopathy. Sequencing was carried out using blood. The chain carries TRBV6-2 or TRBV6-3 and TRBJ1-2; TRBD1 is a possible D gene (5 bases). This chain's CDR3 is CASSSGTQGYGYTF. In DNA form, the CDR3 reads TGTGCCAGCAGTTCCGGGACCCAGGGCTATGGCTACACCTTC.